This T cell receptor (beta chain) was sequenced for a study of Ad26.COV2.S vaccination and SARS-CoV-2 variants. Study as a whole: Donor had been placed in the Ad26.COV2.S arm of the COV1001 trial. General study points: Breadth of non-spike TCRs did not differ between vaccinees and placebo recipients. Greater spike-specific TCR breadth was seen in vaccine recipients than in placebo recipients.

There are 16 residues in the CDR3. CDR1 and CDR2 from the germline V gene are SGDLS and YYNGEE. V lost 3 bases, J lost 7 bases, and 11 bases stayed unmatched. Measured with immunoSEQ multiplex PCR; TCRdb has only the in-frame clones, and not every one. The table records 500,000 or so clones, approximately 88% of them present only once. Regarding this clone: The antigen is not known.

Described treatment: around 19 received Ad26.COV2.S at low or high dose, single or two shots; about 5 received placebo; per-sample allocation not given. The samples date from day 63 after the first vaccine or placebo injection. The chain joins TRBV9 to TRBJ2-1; 9 bases fit TRBD2. The source was peripheral blood, collected in a trial of Ad26.COV2.S vaccine versus placebo. This sequence was found in a person aged 18-60 years who received the Ad26.COV2.S COVID-19 vaccine or a placebo. The CDR3 region has the DNA TGTGCCAGCAGCGGTACTAGCGGGCCGTGGGGGAATGAGCAGTTCTTC. The encoded protein is CASSGTSGPWGNEQFF.